Below are 21 T cell receptor beta chains sequenced from a single sample in a study of T-cell memory formation after mild COVID-19 (dated by TCRdb to the early 2020s). Library generation was performed with 5' RACE. Data came from an Illumina NovaSeq 6000. TCRdb reanalyzed the raw reads on its own, using fastp at Q25 for trimming and MiXCR for clone calling, and kept in-frame beta chains. For every CDR3 protein sequence, its rows merge into one entry that carries the most common genes and DNA. This sample has 250,000 to 300,000 distinct CDR3 sequences in its table, and 15% to 20% of those were observed once. Approximately 23% of the sample is taken by the ten largest. What was sequenced was PBMCs or a T cell subset sorted from them (not recorded which). These receptors all stem from a man between 18 and 29 years old who had mild COVID-19 (a few samples of this study predate the infection). The sample titles of this study are shuffled in the database, so cell type and time point are left out; the donor was told from shared clones.

This clonotype has ten or more counts. The rearrangement uses TRBV6-5 and TRBJ2-3; D is perhaps TRBD1 or TRBD2 (5 bases each). Germline V gene lookup returns CDR1 MNHEY and CDR2 SVGAGI. Trimming shortened V by 4 bases and J by 5 bases, and 19 bases separated the two germline ends. The CDR3 sequence is 16 residues long. The CDR3 protein is CASSSVMGTDQDTQYF. DNA for the CDR3: TGTGCCAGCAGTTCCGTCATGGGGACGGACCAAGATACGCAGTATTTT.

This clonotype occurred many times. The junction departs from the called germline gene at one end, perhaps through a read error. This chain joins TRBV4-1 and TRBJ2-1; D may be TRBD1 or TRBD2 (6 bases each). CDR1 MGHRA and CDR2 YSYEKL come from the germline V gene. The length of the CDR3 is 16 residues. Written as DNA, the CDR3 is TGCGCCAGCACCCAAGGGGGGACGGGGCGGTACAATGAGCAGTTCTTC. This sequence encodes CASTQGGTGRYNEQFF.

This clonotype was picked up a small number of times. This rearrangement joins TRBV12-3 or TRBV12-4 to TRBJ2-7; TRBD2 matches at 7 bases. The CDR3 runs to 14 residues. The V and J ends lost 3 bases and 3 bases, in that order; junction bases with no gene match: 5. CDR3: CASSFAGGGYEQYF. CDR3 DNA: TGTGCCAGCAGTTTCGCGGGCGGGGGCTACGAGCAGTACTTC.

This clonotype was found a few times. CDR3 nucleotide sequence: TGTGCCAGCAGGACTAGCGGGGGGGCGGGGACCCAGTACTTC. Its protein is CASRTSGGAGTQYF. The V and J genes are TRBV6-5 and TRBJ2-5; 14 bases line up with TRBD2. Losses at the gene ends were 6 bases for V and 7 bases for J; bases not matched to a gene: 4. Germline-derived CDR1 and CDR2 are MNHEY and SVGAGI. This CDR3 spans 14 amino acids.

The chain has TRBV5-8 and TRBJ1-5; D perhaps matches TRBD1 (5 bases). CDR3 length: 17 residues. The germline gives CDR1 SGHTS, CDR2 YDEGEE. The V gene lost 1 base and the J gene lost 0 bases, with 14 bases spanning the gap. The CDR3 here is CASSLPGTRYSNQPQHF. Written as DNA, the CDR3 is TGTGCCAGCAGCTTGCCCGGGACCCGATATAGCAATCAGCCCCAGCATTTT.

This clonotype came up many times. The chain joins TRBV5-1 to TRBJ2-1; 13 positions agree with TRBD2. Trimming cost V 4 bases and J 0 bases; bases outside gene matches: 7. The V gene's germline CDR1 is SGHRS and CDR2 YFSETQ. This CDR3 spans 18 amino acids. CDR3 nucleotide sequence: TGCGCCAGCAGCACCGGGACTAGCGGGAAGAGCTCCTACAATGAGCAGTTCTTC. It codes for CASSTGTSGKSSYNEQFF.

The genes are TRBV7-8 and TRBJ2-7; D gene uncertain. The CDR3 loop spans 13 amino acids. V lost 4 bases, J lost 4 bases, and 11 bases lay in between. The germline gives CDR1 SGHVS, CDR2 FQNEAQ. The CDR3 sequence: CASSSSGPYEQYV. Written as DNA, the CDR3 is TGTGCCAGCAGCTCTAGTGGTCCTTACGAGCAGTACGTC.

The V call is TRBV27, the J call TRBJ1-1; 8 positions match TRBD1. This CDR3 comprises 17 residues. From germline, CDR1 is MNHEY and CDR2 SMNVEV (reference sequence). J lost 0 bases, V lost 2 bases, and 8 bases had no gene match. The CDR3, as DNA: TGTGCCAGCAGTTTAGGGCAGGGGGCCGGAATGAACACTGAAGCTTTCTTT. Protein sequence: CASSLGQGAGMNTEAFF.

The CDR3 here is CSARGTVSYEQYF. The CDR3 DNA reads TGCAGTGCTAGAGGAACGGTTTCTTACGAGCAGTACTTC. The chain has TRBV20-1 and TRBJ2-7; no clear D gene. Germline assignment: CDR1 DFQATT and CDR2 SNEGSKA (reference sequence). The CDR3 spans 13 residues. The V end lost 1 base, the J end lost 4 bases, and 11 bases lay between the germline ends.

The V and J genes are TRBV7-2 and TRBJ2-3; 8 bases are shared with TRBD1. This CDR3 comprises 15 residues. The junction had 5 bases not matched to a gene; V was cut back by 4 bases and J by 2 bases. Germline CDR1 reads SGHTA; CDR2 reads FQGNSA. CDR3 sequence reads: CASSSYRGATDTQYF. CDR3 sequence (DNA): TGTGCCAGCAGCTCCTACAGGGGGGCCACAGATACGCAGTATTTT.

A few counts support this clonotype. CDR3 amino acids: CASSIDGTDTQYF. DNA for the CDR3: TGTGCCAGCAGCATCGACGGCACAGATACGCAGTATTTT. This chain joins TRBV7-8 and TRBJ2-3, with D unclear. The length of the CDR3 is 13 residues. Germline-derived CDR1 and CDR2 are SGHVS and FQNEAQ. Trimming left V 5 bases short and J 1 base short, with 7 bases between.

This clonotype turned up a few times. The gene calls are TRBV7-2 and TRBJ2-1; unclear D gene. V was pared by 5 bases and J by 6 bases, with 17 bases between. The CDR3 covers 15 residues. CDR1 and CDR2 (germline): SGHTA, FQGNSA. The DNA for the CDR3 is TGTGCCAGCAGCCCCAACCTCGCGAACCTCAATGAGCAGTTCTTC. Translated, it gives CASSPNLANLNEQFF.

The chain joins TRBV6-5 to TRBJ1-1, with D uncertain. This CDR3 contains 15 residues. CDR1 MNHEY and CDR2 SVGAGI come from the germline V gene. With 0 bases removed from V and 2 bases from J, the gap between germline ends came to 10 bases. The chain's CDR3 is CASSYSPLGNTEAFF. The CDR3 DNA sequence: TGTGCCAGCAGTTACTCCCCCTTGGGAAACACTGAAGCTTTCTTT.

This clonotype appeared many times. The chain links TRBV7-2 to TRBJ2-1; TRBD2 aligns across 8 bases. CDR1 SGHTA and CDR2 FQGNSA come from the germline V gene. The CDR3 runs 16 residues. Unmatched junction bases numbered 7, after V lost 5 bases and J lost 1 base. In DNA form, the CDR3 reads TGTGCCAGCAGCGCCGGGAGGGTCGAATCCTACAATGAGCAGTTCTTC. Protein product: CASSAGRVESYNEQFF. Using reference TRBV7-2 and TRBJ2-1 for the parts outside the CDR3, the full variable domain is GAGVSQSPSNKVTEKGKDVELRCDPISGHTALYWYRQSLGQGLEFLIYFQGNSAPDKSGLPSDRFSAERTGGSVSTLTIQRTQQEDSAVYLCASSAGRVESYNEQFFGPGTRLTVL.

V gene TRBV14 combines with J gene TRBJ2-7, with D possibly matching TRBD2 (5 bases). This CDR3 spans 15 amino acids. V was trimmed by 5 bases and J by 0 bases, leaving 14 bases between them. CDR1 and CDR2 from the germline V gene are SGHDN and FVKESK. CDR3 sequence (DNA): TGTGCCAGCAGCTCAGTGACTACGAGCTCCTACGAGCAGTACGTC. Its protein product is CASSSVTTSSYEQYV.

This clonotype came up many times. The chain recombines TRBV18 with TRBJ1-5; possible D gene TRBD1, 6 bases. The CDR3 sequence is 16 residues long. Trimming shortened V by 4 bases and J by 1 base, and 14 bases separated the two germline ends. In germline, CDR1 is KGHSH, CDR2 LQKENI. The DNA of the CDR3 is TGTGCCAGCTCACTGATGGACAGAGGAAGCAATCAGCCCCAGCATTTT. This translates into CASSLMDRGSNQPQHF.

This clonotype was detected many times. The chain combines TRBV7-7 with TRBJ2-5; 8 bases agree with TRBD2. The CDR3 runs 15 residues. J was trimmed by 1 base and V by 5 bases; bases with no gene match: 6. Per germline, CDR1 SSHAT and CDR2 FNYEAQ (reference sequence). The DNA for the CDR3 is TGTGCCAGCAGCCCGGGGAGCGGGGGCCAAGAGACCCAGTACTTC. This sequence encodes CASSPGSGGQETQYF.

This clonotype was recorded a few times. The V call is TRBV5-1, the J call TRBJ2-2, with D perhaps given as TRBD1 or TRBD2 (5 bases each). This CDR3 comprises 15 residues. Trimming stripped 4 bases from V and 9 bases from J, with 19 bases between. CDR1 is SGHRS and CDR2 is YFSETQ in the germline V gene. The CDR3 loop is CASSGAAGSLRELFF. The CDR3, as DNA: TGCGCCAGCAGCGGGGCTGCGGGTTCCCTCCGGGAGCTGTTTTTT.

The chain employs TRBV5-1 and TRBJ1-4; 7 nucleotides match TRBD1. The V gene end was trimmed by 4 bases and the J gene end by 3 bases; junction bases not matched to a gene: 3. From germline, CDR1 is SGHRS and CDR2 YFSETQ. CDR3 length: 14 residues. The CDR3 loop is CASSIGTANEKLFF. CDR3 DNA: TGCGCCAGCAGCATCGGGACAGCTAATGAAAAACTGTTTTTT.

J is TRBJ1-5 and V is TRBV7-8, with D perhaps matching TRBD1 (5 bases). The CDR3 has 16 amino acids. With 4 bases removed from V and 0 bases from J, the gap between germline ends came to 13 bases. Per the germline V gene, CDR1 is SGHVS and CDR2 is FQNEAQ. The CDR3 is CASSSGDGDSNQPQHF. The CDR3 DNA reads as TGTGCCAGCAGCTCCGGGGACGGCGATAGCAATCAGCCCCAGCATTTT.

The rearrangement joins TRBV24-1 to TRBJ1-2; 10 positions agree with TRBD1. The CDR3 spans 14 residues. Trimming cost V 8 bases and J 8 bases; bases outside gene matches: 10. In germline, CDR1 is KGHDR, CDR2 SFDVKD. CDR3 DNA: TGTGCCACCAATCGTGGGACAGGGGATGGGGGCTACACCTTC. Amino acids: CATNRGTGDGGYTF.